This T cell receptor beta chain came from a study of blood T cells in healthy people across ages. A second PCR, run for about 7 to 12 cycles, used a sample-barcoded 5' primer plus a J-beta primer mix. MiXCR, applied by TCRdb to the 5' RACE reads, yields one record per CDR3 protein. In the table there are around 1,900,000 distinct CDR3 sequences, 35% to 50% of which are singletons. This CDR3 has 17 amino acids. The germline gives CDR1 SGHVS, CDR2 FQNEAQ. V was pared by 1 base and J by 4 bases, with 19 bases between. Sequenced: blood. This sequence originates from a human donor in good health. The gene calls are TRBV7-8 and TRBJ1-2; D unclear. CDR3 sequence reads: CASSLGRQFTFSYGYTF. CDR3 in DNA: TGTGCCAGCAGCTTAGGTCGGCAGTTTACTTTTAGCTATGGCTACACCTTC.